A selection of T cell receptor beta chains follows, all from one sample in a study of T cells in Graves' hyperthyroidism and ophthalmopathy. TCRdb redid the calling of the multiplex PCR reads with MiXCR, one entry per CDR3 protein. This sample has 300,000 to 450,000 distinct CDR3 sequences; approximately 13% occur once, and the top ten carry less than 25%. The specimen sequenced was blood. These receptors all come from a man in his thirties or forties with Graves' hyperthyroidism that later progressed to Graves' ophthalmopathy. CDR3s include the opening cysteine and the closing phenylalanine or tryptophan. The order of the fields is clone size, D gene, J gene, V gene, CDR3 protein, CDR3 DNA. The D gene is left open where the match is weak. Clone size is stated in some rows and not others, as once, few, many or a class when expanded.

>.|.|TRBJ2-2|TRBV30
CAWRRGAHSGELFF
TGTGCCTGGAGACGGGGGGCGCATTCCGGGGAGCTGTTTTTT
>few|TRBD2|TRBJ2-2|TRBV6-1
CASRPGLAGGLNTGELFF
TGTGCCAGCAGGCCGGGACTAGCGGGGGGGCTGAACACCGGGGAGCTGTTTTTT
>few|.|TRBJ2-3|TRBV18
CASSPNGGRTDTQYF
TGTGCCAGCTCACCTAATGGGGGCCGCACAGATACGCAGTATTTT
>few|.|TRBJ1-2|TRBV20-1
CSARSGGEYGYTF
TGCAGTGCTAGGTCAGGAGGAGAATATGGCTACACCTTC
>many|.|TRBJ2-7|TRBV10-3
CAIPIRRTYEQYF
TGTGCCATCCCCATTAGACGGACCTACGAGCAGTACTTC
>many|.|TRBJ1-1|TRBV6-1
CASRIRGGNTNTEAFF
TGTGCCAGCAGGATTCGAGGTGGGAATACGAACACTGAAGCTTTCTTT
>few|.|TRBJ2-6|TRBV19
CASSILQGAGANVLTF
TGTGCCAGTAGTATACTACAGGGCGCTGGGGCCAACGTCCTGACTTTC
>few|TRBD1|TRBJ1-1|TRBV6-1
CASSNTGESTEAFF
TGTGCCAGCAGTAATACAGGGGAGAGCACTGAAGCTTTCTTT
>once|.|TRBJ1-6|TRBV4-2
CASSPQDRWSSYNSPLHF
TGTGCCAGCAGCCCGCAGGACAGATGGAGCTCCTATAATTCACCCCTCCACTTT
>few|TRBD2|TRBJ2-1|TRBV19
CASSGVAGVLYNEQFF
TGTGCCAGTAGTGGGGTAGCGGGGGTCCTCTACAATGAGCAGTTCTTC
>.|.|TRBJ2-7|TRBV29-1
CSVEDGQSSGYEQYF
TGCAGCGTTGAAGATGGGCAGAGCTCGGGATACGAGCAGTACTTC
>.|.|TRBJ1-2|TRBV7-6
CASSDGDYGYTF
TGTGCCAGCAGCGACGGTGACTATGGCTACACCTTC
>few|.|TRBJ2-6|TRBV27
CASSLGTSLGGANVLTF
TGTGCCAGCAGTTTGGGGACATCCCTCGGTGGGGCCAACGTCCTGACTTTC
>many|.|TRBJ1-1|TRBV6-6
CASSYGGYTEAFF
TGTGCCAGCAGTTACGGAGGTTACACTGAAGCTTTCTTT
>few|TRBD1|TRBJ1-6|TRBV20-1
CSATRTRQGASPLHF
TGCAGTGCTACGAGAACCAGACAGGGAGCATCACCCCTCCACTTT
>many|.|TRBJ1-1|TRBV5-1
CASSLDRNTEAFF
TGTGCCAGCAGTTTGGACAGGAACACTGAAGCTTTCTTT
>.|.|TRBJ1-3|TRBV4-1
CASSQTGGNTIYF
TGCGCCAGCAGCCAGACCGGTGGAAACACCATATATTTT
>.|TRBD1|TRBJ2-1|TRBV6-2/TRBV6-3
CASGTGMDEQFF
TGTGCCAGCGGGACAGGTATGGATGAGCAGTTCTTC
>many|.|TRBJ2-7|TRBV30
CAWSVLHRDYEQYF
TGTGCCTGGAGTGTACTACACCGGGATTACGAGCAGTACTTC
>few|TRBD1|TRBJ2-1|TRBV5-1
CASSHLGQGDNEQFF
TGCGCCAGCAGCCACCTGGGACAGGGCGACAATGAGCAGTTCTTC
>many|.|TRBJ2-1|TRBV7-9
CASSLRPVHSDNEQFF
TGTGCCAGCAGCTTACGGCCGGTTCATAGTGACAATGAGCAGTTCTTC
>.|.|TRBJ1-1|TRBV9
CASSPSGTNTEAFF
TGTGCCAGCAGCCCGTCCGGGACGAACACTGAAGCTTTCTTT
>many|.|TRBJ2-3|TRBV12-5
CASGEHGFTDTQYF
TGTGCTAGTGGAGAGCACGGGTTCACAGATACGCAGTATTTT
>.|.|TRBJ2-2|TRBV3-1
CASSGHGELFF
TGTGCCAGCAGCGGGCACGGGGAGCTGTTTTTT
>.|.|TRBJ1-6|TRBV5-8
CASSLPGPHVPLHF
TGTGCCAGCAGCTTGCCGGGACCCCATGTACCCCTCCACTTT
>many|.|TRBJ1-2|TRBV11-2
CASSFNEGSYGYTF
TGTGCCAGCAGCTTTAATGAGGGAAGCTATGGCTACACCTTC
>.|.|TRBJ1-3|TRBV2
CASRSDRSPGNTIYF
TGTGCCAGCAGATCGGACAGAAGCCCTGGAAACACCATATATTTT
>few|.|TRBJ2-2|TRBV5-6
CASSAGPLNTGELFF
TGTGCCAGCAGCGCTGGACCCCTGAACACCGGGGAGCTGTTTTTT
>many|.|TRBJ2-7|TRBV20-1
CSARGGPGSYEQYF
TGCAGTGCTAGAGGGGGTCCAGGGTCATACGAGCAGTACTTC
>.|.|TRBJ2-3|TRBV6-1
CASSEVARYTQYF
TGTGCCAGCAGTGAGGTGGCCCGATATACGCAGTATTTT
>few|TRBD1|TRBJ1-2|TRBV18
CASSPPGQGNGYTF
TGTGCCAGCTCACCTCCGGGACAGGGGAATGGCTACACCTTC
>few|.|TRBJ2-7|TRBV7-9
CASSKHNAYEQYF
TGTGCCAGCAGCAAACACAATGCCTACGAGCAGTACTTC
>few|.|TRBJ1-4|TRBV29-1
CSVGRTNEKLFF
TGCAGCGTAGGGAGAACTAATGAAAAACTGTTTTTT
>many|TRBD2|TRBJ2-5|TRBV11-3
CASSSWAGEVETQYF
TGTGCCAGCAGCTCCTGGGCGGGGGAAGTAGAGACCCAGTACTTC